One TCR beta chain is described in this entry. Its antigen remains unknown. Additional DNA sequences in this sample encode the identical CDR3. Germline V lookup: CDR1 SGHRS, CDR2 YFSETQ. Trimming removed 1 base from V and 0 bases from J, with 8 bases in between. The CDR3 runs 14 residues. These data are taken from a study of T cell responses to AZD1222 COVID-19 vaccine. Sequencing was performed with immunoSEQ multiplex PCR; in TCRdb, only in-frame clones are kept and a portion is missing. The sample yields approximately 180,000 clones, 85% to 90% seen once. Findings and caveats of the study: Within unmutated variant regions lay the reported targets of nearly half of spike-specific TCRs.

This receptor was taken from an adult in good health. The chain uses TRBV5-1 and TRBJ2-7; D unclear. Here the sequenced sample was peripheral blood, taken on day 0 of AZD1222 vaccination. The DNA of the CDR3 is TGCGCCAGCAGCTTGTCTACGGACTCCTACGAGCAGTACTTC. Encoded protein: CASSLSTDSYEQYF.